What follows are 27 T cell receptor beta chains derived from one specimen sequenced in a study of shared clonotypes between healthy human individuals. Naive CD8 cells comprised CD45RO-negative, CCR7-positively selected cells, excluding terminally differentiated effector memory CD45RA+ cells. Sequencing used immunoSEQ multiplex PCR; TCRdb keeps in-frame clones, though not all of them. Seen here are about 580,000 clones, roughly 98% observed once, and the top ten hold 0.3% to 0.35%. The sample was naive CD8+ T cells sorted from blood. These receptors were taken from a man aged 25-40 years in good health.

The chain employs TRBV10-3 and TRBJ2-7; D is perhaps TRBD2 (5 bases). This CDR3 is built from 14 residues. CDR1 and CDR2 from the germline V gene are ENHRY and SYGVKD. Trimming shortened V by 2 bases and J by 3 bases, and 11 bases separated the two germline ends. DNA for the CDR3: TGTGCCATCAGTGAGCCAGGCCGGGGCTACGAGCAGTACTTC. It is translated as CAISEPGRGYEQYF.

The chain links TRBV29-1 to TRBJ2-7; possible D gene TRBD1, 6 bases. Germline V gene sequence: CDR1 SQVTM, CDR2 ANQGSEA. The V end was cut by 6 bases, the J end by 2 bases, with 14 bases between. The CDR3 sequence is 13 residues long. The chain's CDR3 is CSVEMDSPYEQYF. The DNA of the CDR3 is TGCAGCGTAGAAATGGACAGTCCCTACGAGCAGTACTTC.

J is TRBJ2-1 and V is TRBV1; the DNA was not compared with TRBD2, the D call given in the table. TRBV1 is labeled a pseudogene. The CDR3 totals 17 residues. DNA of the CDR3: TGCACCAGCAGCCAGACCCTTAGCAACGGGAAGGTCCATGAGCAGTTCTTC. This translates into CTSSQTLSNGKVHEQFF.

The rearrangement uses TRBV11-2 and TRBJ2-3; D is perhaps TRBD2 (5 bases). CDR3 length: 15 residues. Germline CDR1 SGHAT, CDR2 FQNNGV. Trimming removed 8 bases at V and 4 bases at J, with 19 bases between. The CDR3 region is CASGGWGKEADTQYF. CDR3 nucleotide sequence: TGTGCCAGCGGTGGTTGGGGAAAGGAGGCAGATACGCAGTATTTT. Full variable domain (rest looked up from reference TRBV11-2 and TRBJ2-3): EAGVAQSPRYKIIEKRQSVAFWCNPISGHATLYWYQQILGQGPKLLIQFQNNGVVDDSQLPKDRFSAERLKGVDSTLKIQPAKLEDSAVYLCASGGWGKEADTQYFGPGTRLTVL.

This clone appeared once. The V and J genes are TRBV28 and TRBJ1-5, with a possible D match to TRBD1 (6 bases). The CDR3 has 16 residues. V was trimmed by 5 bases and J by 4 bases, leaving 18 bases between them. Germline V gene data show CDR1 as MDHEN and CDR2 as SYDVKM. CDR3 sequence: CASSLRPLQGNQPQHF. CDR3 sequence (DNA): TGTGCCAGCAGTCTGAGACCCCTACAGGGTAATCAGCCCCAGCATTTT.

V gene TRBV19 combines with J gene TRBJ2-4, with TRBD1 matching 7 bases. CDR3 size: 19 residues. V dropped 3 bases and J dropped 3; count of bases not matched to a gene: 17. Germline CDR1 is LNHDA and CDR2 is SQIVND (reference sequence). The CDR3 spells CASSMNLPQTGVDKNIQYF. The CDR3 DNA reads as TGTGCCAGTAGTATGAATCTTCCGCAAACAGGGGTAGACAAAAACATTCAGTACTTC.

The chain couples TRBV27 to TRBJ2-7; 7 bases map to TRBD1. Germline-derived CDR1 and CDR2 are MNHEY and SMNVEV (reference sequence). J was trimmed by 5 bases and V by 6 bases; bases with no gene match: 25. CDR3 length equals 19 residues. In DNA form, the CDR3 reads TGTGCCAGCAGCCCGGAGGACCCGCAGGGGGTATATAGTAGCGACGAGCAGTACTTC. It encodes CASSPEDPQGVYSSDEQYF.

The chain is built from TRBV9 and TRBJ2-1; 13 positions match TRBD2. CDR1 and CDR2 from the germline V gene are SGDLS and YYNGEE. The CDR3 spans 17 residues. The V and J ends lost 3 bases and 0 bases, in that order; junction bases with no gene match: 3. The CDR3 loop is CASSELAGGISYNEQFF. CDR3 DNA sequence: TGTGCCAGCAGCGAACTAGCGGGAGGGATCTCCTACAATGAGCAGTTCTTC.

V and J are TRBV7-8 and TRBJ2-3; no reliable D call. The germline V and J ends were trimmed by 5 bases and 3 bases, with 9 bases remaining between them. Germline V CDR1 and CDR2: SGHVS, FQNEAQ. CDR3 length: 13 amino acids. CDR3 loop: CASSPVRTDTQYF. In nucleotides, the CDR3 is TGTGCCAGCAGCCCGGTGAGGACAGATACGCAGTATTTT.

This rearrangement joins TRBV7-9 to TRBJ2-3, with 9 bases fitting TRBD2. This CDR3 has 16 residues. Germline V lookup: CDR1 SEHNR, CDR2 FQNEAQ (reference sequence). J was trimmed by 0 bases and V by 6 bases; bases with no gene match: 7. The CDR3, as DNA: TGTGCCAGCAGTTTCCGGACTAGCGATAGCACAGATACGCAGTATTTT. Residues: CASSFRTSDSTDTQYF.

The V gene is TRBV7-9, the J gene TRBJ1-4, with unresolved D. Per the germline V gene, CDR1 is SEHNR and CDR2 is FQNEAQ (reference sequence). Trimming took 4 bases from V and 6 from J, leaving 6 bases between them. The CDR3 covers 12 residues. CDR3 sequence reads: CASSSEDEKLFF. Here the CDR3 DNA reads TGTGCCAGCAGCTCCGAGGATGAAAAACTGTTTTTT.

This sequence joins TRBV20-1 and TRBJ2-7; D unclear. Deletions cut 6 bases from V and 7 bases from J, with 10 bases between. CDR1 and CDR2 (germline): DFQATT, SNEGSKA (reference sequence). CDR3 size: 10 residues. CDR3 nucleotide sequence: TGCAGTGCCTCTCCTGGGGAGCAGTACTTC. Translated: CSASPGEQYF.

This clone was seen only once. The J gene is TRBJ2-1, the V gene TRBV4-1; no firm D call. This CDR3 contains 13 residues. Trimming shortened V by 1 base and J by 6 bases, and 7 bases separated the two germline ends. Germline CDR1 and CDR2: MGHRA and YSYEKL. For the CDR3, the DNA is TGCGCCAGCAGCCAAGTGCAAGGCAATGAGCAGTTCTTC. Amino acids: CASSQVQGNEQFF.

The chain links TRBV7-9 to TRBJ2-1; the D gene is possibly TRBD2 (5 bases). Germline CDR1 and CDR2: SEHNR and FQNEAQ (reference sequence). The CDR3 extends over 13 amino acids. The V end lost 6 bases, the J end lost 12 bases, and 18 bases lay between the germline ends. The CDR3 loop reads CASRPKLGVWQFF. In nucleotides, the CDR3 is TGTGCCAGCAGACCTAAACTAGGAGTTTGGCAGTTCTTC.

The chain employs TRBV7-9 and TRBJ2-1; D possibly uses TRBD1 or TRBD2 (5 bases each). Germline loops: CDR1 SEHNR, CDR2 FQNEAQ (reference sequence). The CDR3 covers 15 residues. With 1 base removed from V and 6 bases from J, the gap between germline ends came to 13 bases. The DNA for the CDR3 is TGTGCCAGCAGCTTAGGCCCCGGGACCGTCAATGAGCAGTTCTTC. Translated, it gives CASSLGPGTVNEQFF.

The CDR3 spells CASSTPTSGRSYEQYF. The CDR3 nucleotides are TGTGCCAGCAGCACACCGACTAGCGGACGTTCCTACGAGCAGTACTTC. This rearrangement joins TRBV21-1 to TRBJ2-7; the table assigns TRBD2, which was not confirmed against the DNA. TRBV21-1 is given as a pseudogene. The CDR3 is made up of 16 amino acids.

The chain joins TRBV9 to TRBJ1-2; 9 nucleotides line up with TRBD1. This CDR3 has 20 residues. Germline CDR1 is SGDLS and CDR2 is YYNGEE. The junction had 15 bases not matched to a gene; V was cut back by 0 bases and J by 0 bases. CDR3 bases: TGTGCCAGCAGCGTAGCTACAGACGGGACAGGGTTCCCTTCTAACTATGGCTACACCTTC. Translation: CASSVATDGTGFPSNYGYTF.

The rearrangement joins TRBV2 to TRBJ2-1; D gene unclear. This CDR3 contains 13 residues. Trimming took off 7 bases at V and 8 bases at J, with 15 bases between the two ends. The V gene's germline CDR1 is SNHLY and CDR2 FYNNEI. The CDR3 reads CASIRKGEDEQFF. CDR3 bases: TGTGCCAGCATCAGAAAAGGTGAGGATGAGCAGTTCTTC.

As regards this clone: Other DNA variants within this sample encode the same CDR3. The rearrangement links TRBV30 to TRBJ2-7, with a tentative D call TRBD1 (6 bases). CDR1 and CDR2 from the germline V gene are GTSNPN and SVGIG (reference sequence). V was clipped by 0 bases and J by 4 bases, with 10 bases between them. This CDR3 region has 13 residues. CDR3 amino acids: CAWSVGHFYEQYF. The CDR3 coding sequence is TGTGCCTGGAGTGTGGGACACTTTTACGAGCAGTACTTC.

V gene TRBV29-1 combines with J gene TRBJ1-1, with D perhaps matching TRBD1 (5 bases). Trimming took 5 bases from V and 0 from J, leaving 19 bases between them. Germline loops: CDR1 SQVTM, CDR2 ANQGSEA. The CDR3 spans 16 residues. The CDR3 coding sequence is TGCAGCGTTCCGGGCCACGCTGGGACCATGAACACTGAAGCTTTCTTT. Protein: CSVPGHAGTMNTEAFF.

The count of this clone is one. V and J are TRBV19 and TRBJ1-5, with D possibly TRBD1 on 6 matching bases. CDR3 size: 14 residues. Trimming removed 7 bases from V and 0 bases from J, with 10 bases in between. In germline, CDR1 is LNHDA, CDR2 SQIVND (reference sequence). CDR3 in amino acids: CASIDRNSNQPQHF. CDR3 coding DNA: TGTGCCAGTATTGACAGGAATAGCAATCAGCCCCAGCATTTT.

The CDR3, as DNA: TGTGCCAGCAGCCCCTCGGGACAACTCTACGAGCAGTACTTC. Protein sequence: CASSPSGQLYEQYF. The chain uses TRBV9 and TRBJ2-7, with D possibly being TRBD1 (6 bases). The CDR3 has 14 amino acids. Germline assignment: CDR1 SGDLS and CDR2 YYNGEE. Deletions cut 4 bases from V and 3 bases from J, with 14 bases between.

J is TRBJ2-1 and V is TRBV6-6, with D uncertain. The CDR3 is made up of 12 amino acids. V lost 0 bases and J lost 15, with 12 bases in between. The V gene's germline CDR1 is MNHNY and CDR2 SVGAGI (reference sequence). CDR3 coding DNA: TGTGCCAGCAGTTACTCGCTTGAAGGGATGTTCTTC. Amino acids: CASSYSLEGMFF.

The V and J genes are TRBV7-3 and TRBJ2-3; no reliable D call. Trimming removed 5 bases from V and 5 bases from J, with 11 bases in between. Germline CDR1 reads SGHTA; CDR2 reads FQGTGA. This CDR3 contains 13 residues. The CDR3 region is CASSPGPQDTQYF. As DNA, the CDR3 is TGTGCCAGCAGCCCAGGTCCACAAGATACGCAGTATTTT.

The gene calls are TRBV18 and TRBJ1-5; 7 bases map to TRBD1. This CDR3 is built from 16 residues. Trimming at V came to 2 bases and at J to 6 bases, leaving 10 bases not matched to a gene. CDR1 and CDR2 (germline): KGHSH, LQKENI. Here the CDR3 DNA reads TGTGCCAGCTCACCAGGGCTGGCAGGGGACAGTCAGCCCCAGCATTTT. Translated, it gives CASSPGLAGDSQPQHF.

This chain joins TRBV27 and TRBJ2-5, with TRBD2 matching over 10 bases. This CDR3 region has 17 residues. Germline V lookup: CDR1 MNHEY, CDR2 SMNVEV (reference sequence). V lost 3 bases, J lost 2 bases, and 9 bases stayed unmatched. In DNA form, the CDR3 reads TGTGCCAGCAGTTTCATCGCTAGCGGGAGAGGGCAAGAGACCCAGTACTTC. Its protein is CASSFIASGRGQETQYF.

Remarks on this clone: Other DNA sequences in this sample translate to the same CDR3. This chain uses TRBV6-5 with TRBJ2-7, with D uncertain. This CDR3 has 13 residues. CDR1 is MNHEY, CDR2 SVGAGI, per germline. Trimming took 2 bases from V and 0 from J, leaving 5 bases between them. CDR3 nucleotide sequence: TGTGCCAGCAGTTACAGTGCCTCCTACGAGCAGTACTTC. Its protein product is CASSYSASYEQYF.